These T cell receptor beta chains were read from a single sample in a study of OX40 agonist ivuxolimab in advanced cancers. TCRdb keeps only in-frame clones here, not all; method: immunoSEQ multiplex PCR. The repertoire includes around 40,000 clones, approximately 83% of them detected once, and 0.38% sits in the top ten. The sample was CD4+ or CD8+ T cells sorted from blood, taken in a trial of the OX40 agonist ivuxolimab. The receptors come from an adult with an advanced solid tumor such as melanoma, head and neck, liver or kidney cancer. Each CDR3 is given with its conserved first and last residue. Each record gives: J gene, V gene, D gene, CDR3 protein. A D gene is named only where the DNA matches it firmly.

j_gene: TRBJ2-7; v_gene: TRBV4-3; d_gene: TRBD2; CDR3aa: CASSQGEGIKYEQYF
j_gene: TRBJ2-3; v_gene: TRBV18; d_gene: NA; CDR3aa: CASSPSADTQYF
j_gene: TRBJ1-2; v_gene: TRBV7-8; d_gene: NA; CDR3aa: CASSPRGTYGYTF
j_gene: TRBJ2-7; v_gene: TRBV7-8; d_gene: TRBD2; CDR3aa: CASSLELAGYEQYF
j_gene: TRBJ1-5; v_gene: TRBV2; d_gene: NA; CDR3aa: CASSDPGNQPQHF
j_gene: TRBJ2-5; v_gene: TRBV10-2; d_gene: NA; CDR3aa: CASSERTQQETQYF
j_gene: TRBJ2-5; v_gene: TRBV6-5; d_gene: TRBD1; CDR3aa: CASRRGDRETQYF
j_gene: TRBJ1-6; v_gene: TRBV19; d_gene: NA; CDR3aa: CASTLSGDSPLHF
j_gene: TRBJ2-5; v_gene: TRBV19; d_gene: NA; CDR3aa: CASSIREGETQYF
j_gene: TRBJ1-1; v_gene: TRBV5-1; d_gene: NA; CDR3aa: CASSLGSQNTEAFF
j_gene: TRBJ1-5; v_gene: TRBV19; d_gene: NA; CDR3aa: CASSIPGFQPQHF
j_gene: TRBJ1-2; v_gene: TRBV6-5; d_gene: NA; CDR3aa: CASSYSQALGGYTF
j_gene: TRBJ2-1; v_gene: TRBV5-4; d_gene: TRBD2; CDR3aa: CASRPGLAGGYNEQFF
j_gene: TRBJ2-5; v_gene: TRBV11-1; d_gene: TRBD2; CDR3aa: CASSLGLAVLETQYF
j_gene: TRBJ2-7; v_gene: TRBV6-5; d_gene: NA; CDR3aa: CASSWASKYEQYF
j_gene: TRBJ2-3; v_gene: TRBV7-9; d_gene: TRBD2; CDR3aa: CASSLVEGLAGGTQYF
j_gene: TRBJ1-2; v_gene: TRBV30; d_gene: NA; CDR3aa: CGHSRNYGYTF
j_gene: TRBJ2-1; v_gene: TRBV5-1; d_gene: NA; CDR3aa: CASSLDGDLNEQFF
j_gene: TRBJ1-1; v_gene: TRBV5-1; d_gene: TRBD1; CDR3aa: CASSLTGENTEAFF
j_gene: TRBJ2-7; v_gene: TRBV5-1; d_gene: NA; CDR3aa: CASSLEGSYRVPEQYF
j_gene: TRBJ2-7; v_gene: TRBV19; d_gene: NA; CDR3aa: CASSLRSDRSYEQYF
j_gene: TRBJ1-1; v_gene: TRBV19; d_gene: NA; CDR3aa: CASTPQGKISEAFF
j_gene: TRBJ1-2; v_gene: TRBV2; d_gene: TRBD1; CDR3aa: CASRDWTGENYGYTF
j_gene: TRBJ1-3; v_gene: TRBV18; d_gene: NA; CDR3aa: CASSPRGELGNTIYF
j_gene: TRBJ2-7; v_gene: TRBV28; d_gene: NA; CDR3aa: CASSLQMTSYEQYF
j_gene: TRBJ2-1; v_gene: TRBV7-6; d_gene: TRBD1; CDR3aa: CASSPGAGTGYHEQFF
j_gene: TRBJ2-1; v_gene: TRBV5-1; d_gene: NA; CDR3aa: CASSDGLLNEQFF
j_gene: TRBJ2-7; v_gene: TRBV14; d_gene: NA; CDR3aa: CASSLRYPGTYEQYF
j_gene: TRBJ2-1; v_gene: TRBV5-4; d_gene: NA; CDR3aa: CASSLGVGSDEQFF
j_gene: TRBJ2-2; v_gene: TRBV28; d_gene: TRBD1; CDR3aa: CASSSGQGTGELFF
j_gene: TRBJ2-1; v_gene: TRBV11-3; d_gene: TRBD2; CDR3aa: CASGSGRYNEQFF
j_gene: TRBJ1-5; v_gene: TRBV6-1; d_gene: TRBD1; CDR3aa: CASIDGGGRQPQHF
j_gene: TRBJ2-2; v_gene: TRBV10-3; d_gene: NA; CDR3aa: CAITAVNTGELFF
j_gene: TRBJ2-2; v_gene: TRBV19; d_gene: NA; CDR3aa: CASSKTVNTGELFF
j_gene: TRBJ2-3; v_gene: TRBV7-9; d_gene: TRBD2; CDR3aa: CASRAPWTSGGIYTDTQYF
j_gene: TRBJ2-5; v_gene: TRBV5-4; d_gene: TRBD1; CDR3aa: CASSRDRAQETQYF
j_gene: TRBJ2-5; v_gene: TRBV7-9; d_gene: TRBD2; CDR3aa: CASSPSGGRETQYF
j_gene: TRBJ1-4; v_gene: TRBV28; d_gene: NA; CDR3aa: CAGSPTLGGNEKLFF
j_gene: TRBJ2-7; v_gene: TRBV5-4; d_gene: TRBD1; CDR3aa: CASRLTGGNSGEQYF
j_gene: TRBJ1-2; v_gene: TRBV6-5; d_gene: NA; CDR3aa: CASSYSGGSNYGYTF
j_gene: TRBJ1-2; v_gene: TRBV5-6; d_gene: NA; CDR3aa: CASSLRMVSGWYGYTF
j_gene: TRBJ1-2; v_gene: TRBV19; d_gene: NA; CDR3aa: CASSIGRQGGEGYTF
j_gene: TRBJ2-7; v_gene: TRBV27; d_gene: NA; CDR3aa: CASSPWPRQAPEQYF
j_gene: TRBJ2-7; v_gene: TRBV4-2; d_gene: NA; CDR3aa: CASSQEIGQNYEQYF
j_gene: TRBJ1-6; v_gene: TRBV7-9; d_gene: TRBD1; CDR3aa: CASSPLGGTAPNSPLHF
j_gene: TRBJ1-4; v_gene: TRBV18; d_gene: TRBD1; CDR3aa: CASSPPGQGNEKLFF
j_gene: TRBJ2-7; v_gene: TRBV15; d_gene: NA; CDR3aa: CATSRGVARGSYEQYF
j_gene: TRBJ1-3; v_gene: TRBV5-8; d_gene: NA; CDR3aa: CASSLVYSGTGNTIYF
j_gene: TRBJ1-4; v_gene: TRBV5-1; d_gene: TRBD1; CDR3aa: CASSWGQGEEKLFF
j_gene: TRBJ2-6; v_gene: TRBV4-2; d_gene: TRBD1; CDR3aa: CASSHGQESGANVLTF
j_gene: TRBJ1-2; v_gene: TRBV28; d_gene: NA; CDR3aa: CASSSYYGYTF
j_gene: TRBJ2-7; v_gene: TRBV2; d_gene: NA; CDR3aa: CASGGGYEQYF
j_gene: TRBJ1-3; v_gene: TRBV7-9; d_gene: TRBD1; CDR3aa: CASTLWDSSGNTIYF
j_gene: TRBJ2-3; v_gene: TRBV29-1; d_gene: TRBD1; CDR3aa: CSVRDRVDTQYF
j_gene: TRBJ2-1; v_gene: TRBV10-2; d_gene: NA; CDR3aa: CASSDGSGPNEQFF
j_gene: TRBJ2-7; v_gene: TRBV21-1; d_gene: NA; CDR3aa: CASSKNSPSKDEQYF
j_gene: TRBJ1-2; v_gene: TRBV7-2; d_gene: NA; CDR3aa: CASSLAGGLRGYTF
j_gene: TRBJ1-2; v_gene: TRBV30; d_gene: NA; CDR3aa: CAWSDRANYGYTF
j_gene: TRBJ1-1; v_gene: TRBV28; d_gene: TRBD1; CDR3aa: CASSGGQGTEAFF
j_gene: TRBJ2-7; v_gene: TRBV30; d_gene: NA; CDR3aa: CAWGLKVGEQYF